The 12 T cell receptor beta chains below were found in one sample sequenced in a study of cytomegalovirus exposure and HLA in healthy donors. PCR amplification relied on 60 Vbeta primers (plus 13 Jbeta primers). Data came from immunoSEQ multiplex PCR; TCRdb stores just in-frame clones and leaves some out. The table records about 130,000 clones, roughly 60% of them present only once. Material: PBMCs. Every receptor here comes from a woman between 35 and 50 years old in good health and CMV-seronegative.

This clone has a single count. CDR3 sequence (DNA): TGCGCCAGCAGCCACCCGAGCGGGGGGGCCACAGATACGCAGTATTTT. Its translation: CASSHPSGGATDTQYF. The chain uses TRBV4-1 and TRBJ2-3, with 10 bases lining up with TRBD2. The CDR3 consists of 16 residues. Per germline, CDR1 MGHRA and CDR2 YSYEKL. The J segment lost 2 bases and the V segment lost 3 bases, leaving 5 bases of the junction unmatched.

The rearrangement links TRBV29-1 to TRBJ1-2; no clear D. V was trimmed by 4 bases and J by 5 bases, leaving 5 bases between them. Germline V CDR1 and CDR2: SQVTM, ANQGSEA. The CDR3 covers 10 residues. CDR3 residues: CSVGTYGYTF. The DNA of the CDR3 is TGCAGCGTTGGCACTTATGGCTACACCTTC.

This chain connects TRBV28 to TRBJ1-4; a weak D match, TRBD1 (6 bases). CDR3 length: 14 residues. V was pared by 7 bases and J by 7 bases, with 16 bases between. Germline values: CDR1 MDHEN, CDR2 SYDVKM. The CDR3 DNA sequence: TGTGCCAGCATCATACAGGGAGGGGGTGAAAAACTGTTTTTT. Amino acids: CASIIQGGGEKLFF.

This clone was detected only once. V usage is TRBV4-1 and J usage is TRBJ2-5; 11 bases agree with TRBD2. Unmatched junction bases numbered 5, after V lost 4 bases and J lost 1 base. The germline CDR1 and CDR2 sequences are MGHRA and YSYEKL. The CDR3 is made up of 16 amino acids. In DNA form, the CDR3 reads TGCGCCAGCAGCCGGAATAGCGGGGGGGCCCAAGAGACCCAGTACTTC. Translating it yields CASSRNSGGAQETQYF.

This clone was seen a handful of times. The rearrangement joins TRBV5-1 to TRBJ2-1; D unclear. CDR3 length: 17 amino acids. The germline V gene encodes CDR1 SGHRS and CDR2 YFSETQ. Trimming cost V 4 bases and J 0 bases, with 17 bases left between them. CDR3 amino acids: CASSPRPTERSYNEQFF. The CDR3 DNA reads TGCGCCAGCAGCCCTCGCCCCACAGAACGCTCCTACAATGAGCAGTTCTTC. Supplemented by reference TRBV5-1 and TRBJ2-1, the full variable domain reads KAGVTQTPRYLIKTRGQQVTLSCSPISGHRSVSWYQQTPGQGLQFLFEYFSETQRNKGNFPGRFSGRQFSNSRSEMNVSTLELGDSALYLCASSPRPTERSYNEQFFGPGTRLTVL.

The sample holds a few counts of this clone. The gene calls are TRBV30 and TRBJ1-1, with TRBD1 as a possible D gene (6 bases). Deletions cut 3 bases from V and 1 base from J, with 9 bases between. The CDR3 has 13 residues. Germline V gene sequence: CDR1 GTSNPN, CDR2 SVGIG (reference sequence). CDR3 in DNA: TGTGCCTGGAGCCTGACAGGGAACACTGAAGCTTTCTTT. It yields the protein CAWSLTGNTEAFF.

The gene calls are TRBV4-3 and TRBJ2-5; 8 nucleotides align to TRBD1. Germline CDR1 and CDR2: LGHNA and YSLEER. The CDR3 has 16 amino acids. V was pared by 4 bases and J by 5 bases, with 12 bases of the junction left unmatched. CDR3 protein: CASSRLTGVSMETQYF. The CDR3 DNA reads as TGCGCCAGCAGCCGGTTGACAGGGGTCTCAATGGAGACCCAGTACTTC.

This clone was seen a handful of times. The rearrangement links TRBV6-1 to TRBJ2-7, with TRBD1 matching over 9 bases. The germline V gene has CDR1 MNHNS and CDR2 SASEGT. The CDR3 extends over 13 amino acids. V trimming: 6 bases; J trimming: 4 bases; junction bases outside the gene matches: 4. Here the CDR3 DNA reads TGTGCCAGCAGCAAACAGGGGGCTTACGAGCAGTACTTC. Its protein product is CASSKQGAYEQYF.

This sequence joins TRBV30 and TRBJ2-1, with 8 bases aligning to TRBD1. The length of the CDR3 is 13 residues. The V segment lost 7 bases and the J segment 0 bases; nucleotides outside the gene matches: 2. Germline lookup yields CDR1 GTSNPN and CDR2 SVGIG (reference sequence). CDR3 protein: CALDRGSYNEQFF. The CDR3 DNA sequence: TGTGCCTTAGACAGGGGCTCCTACAATGAGCAGTTCTTC.

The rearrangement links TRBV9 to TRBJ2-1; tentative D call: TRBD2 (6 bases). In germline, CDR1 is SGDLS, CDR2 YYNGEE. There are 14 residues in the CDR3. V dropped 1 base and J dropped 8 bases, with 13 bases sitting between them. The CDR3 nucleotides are TGTGCCAGCAGCGTAAGGGGAGGTTTGGATGAGCAGTTCTTC. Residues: CASSVRGGLDEQFF.

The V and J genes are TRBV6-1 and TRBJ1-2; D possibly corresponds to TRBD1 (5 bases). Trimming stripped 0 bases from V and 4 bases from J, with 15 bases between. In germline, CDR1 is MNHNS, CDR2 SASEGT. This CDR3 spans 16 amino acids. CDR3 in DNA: TGTGCCAGCAGTGAAGCGTGGGAGGGGAGTGGCTATGGCTACACCTTC. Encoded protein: CASSEAWEGSGYGYTF.

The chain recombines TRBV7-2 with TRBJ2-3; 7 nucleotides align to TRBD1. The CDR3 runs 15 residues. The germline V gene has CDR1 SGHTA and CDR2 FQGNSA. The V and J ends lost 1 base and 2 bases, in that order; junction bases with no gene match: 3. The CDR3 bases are TGTGCCAGCAGCTTAGGAGGGGGCTACACAGATACGCAGTATTTT. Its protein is CASSLGGGYTDTQYF.